This entry is about one T cell receptor beta chain. What it recognizes is unknown. These data originate in a study of cytomegalovirus exposure and HLA in healthy donors. Study-level results: Follow-up analysis later connected one missense variant in DCLRE1C with trimming of TCR beta V- and J-genes. Several of the most significant clusters appeared, in a later analysis, to be linked to common viral pathogens.

Donors counted as nominally healthy when sampled, yet unrecorded immune exposures were likely. In the PCR, 60 Vbeta and 13 Jbeta primers were used. Clones were sequenced by immunoSEQ multiplex PCR, and TCRdb holds only the in-frame ones, with some missing. Reported are roughly 84,000 clones; the ten largest clones contain 0.58%. Germline assignment: CDR1 MDHEN and CDR2 SYDVKM. This CDR3 comprises 15 residues. The ends lost 3 bases at V and 4 bases at J; junction bases unmatched: 5. The source is a man aged 50 to 60 in good health and CMV-seronegative. This chain connects TRBV28 to TRBJ1-2; 10 bases are shared with TRBD1. Sequencing used PBMCs. The CDR3 DNA follows: TGTGCCAGCAGTTTCCCGGACAGGGGGGTCTATGGCTACACCTTC. Its translation is CASSFPDRGVYGYTF.